The next 15 T cell receptor beta chains were all read from a single sample in a study of CD8+ T cells in alopecia areata. Specified treatment: oral pan-JAK inhibitor, 5-10 mg twice daily. The authors extracted RNA and reverse transcribed it into cDNA as the sequencing template. The data were produced by immunoSEQ multiplex PCR, yet TCRdb's version contains in-frame clones alone and is incomplete. The data show 90,000 to 120,000 clones, roughly 84% seen once. The specimen was CD8+ T cells sorted from blood, collected at week 24, from a patient treated with tofacitinib. The receptors were sampled from a human donor with alopecia areata.

The chain is built from TRBV7-9 and TRBJ2-3; 12 positions agree with TRBD2. This CDR3 contains 16 residues. The V and J ends lost 5 bases and 5 bases, in that order; junction bases with no gene match: 8. The germline gives CDR1 SEHNR, CDR2 FQNEAQ (reference sequence). In nucleotides, the CDR3 is TGTGCCAGCAGCCCGCCTAGCGGGGGGGCTGGAGATACGCAGTATTTT. Translation: CASSPPSGGAGDTQYF.

The rearrangement joins TRBV7-2 to TRBJ2-1; D is uncertain. Trimming took 0 bases from V and 2 from J, leaving 11 bases between them. The germline CDR1 and CDR2 sequences are SGHTA and FQGNSA. This CDR3 spans 16 amino acids. This chain's CDR3 is CASSLASQLTYNEQFF. The CDR3 DNA follows: TGTGCCAGCAGCTTAGCGTCCCAGTTAACCTACAATGAGCAGTTCTTC.

V is TRBV21-1 and J is TRBJ2-3; no DNA check was done on the table's D call, TRBD1. TRBV21-1 is a pseudogene locus. This CDR3 has 13 residues. The CDR3 region is CASTLGASNTQYF. The CDR3 DNA reads TGTGCCAGCACCCTTGGGGCGAGCAATACGCAGTATTTT.

V usage is TRBV7-9 and J usage is TRBJ2-7; the D is unclear. The V gene lost 1 base and the J gene lost 7 bases, with 8 bases spanning the gap. CDR1 SEHNR and CDR2 FQNEAQ come from the germline V gene (reference sequence). This CDR3 spans 12 amino acids. Here the CDR3 reads CASSLDGREQYF. As DNA, the CDR3 is TGTGCCAGCAGCTTAGATGGAAGGGAGCAGTACTTC.

The chain combines TRBV15 with TRBJ2-7; D is ambiguous. In germline, CDR1 is LNHNV, CDR2 YYDKDF (reference sequence). Trimming took off 5 bases at V and 0 bases at J, with 11 bases between the two ends. This CDR3 region has 14 residues. The CDR3 sequence is CATSPGPSSYEQYF. As DNA, the CDR3 is TGTGCCACCAGCCCCGGGCCCAGCTCCTACGAGCAGTACTTC.

The chain links TRBV27 to TRBJ1-5; D call uncertain. V was pared by 1 base and J by 2 bases, with 12 bases between. The germline V gene encodes CDR1 MNHEY and CDR2 SMNVEV (reference sequence). The CDR3 is 16 amino acids. Here the CDR3 DNA reads TGTGCCAGCAGTTTATTTAGCACCCTGGGCAATCAGCCCCAGCATTTT. Protein product: CASSLFSTLGNQPQHF.

The genes are TRBV5-5 and TRBJ2-1; D unclear. Germline values: CDR1 SGHKS, CDR2 YYEKEE (reference sequence). CDR3 length: 11 amino acids. V was shortened by 0 bases and J by 6 bases, with 1 base between the two germline ends. The CDR3, as DNA: TGTGCCAGCAGCTTGGCCAATGAGCAGTTCTTC. Translated, it gives CASSLANEQFF.

This clone was observed a handful of times. The chain is built from TRBV29-1 and TRBJ2-3, with 7 bases that match TRBD2. V was clipped by 2 bases and J by 2 bases; unmatched bases: 10. Germline V gene data show CDR1 as SQVTM and CDR2 as ANQGSEA. CDR3 size: 16 residues. This CDR3 is CSVEFPPAGLTDTQYF. In DNA form, the CDR3 reads TGCAGCGTTGAATTCCCCCCAGCGGGGCTCACAGATACGCAGTATTTT.

The V and J genes are TRBV5-5 and TRBJ2-7, with 7 bases lining up with TRBD1. V was clipped by 4 bases and J by 6 bases; unmatched bases: 7. The V gene's germline CDR1 is SGHKS and CDR2 YYEKEE (reference sequence). The CDR3 loop spans 13 amino acids. The CDR3 DNA follows: TGTGCCAGCAGCATCGGGACAGTGAGCGAGCAGTACTTC. Its protein product is CASSIGTVSEQYF.

This chain links TRBV27 with TRBJ1-2, with TRBD1 as a possible D gene (5 bases). This CDR3 has 15 residues. Germline CDR1 MNHEY, CDR2 SMNVEV (reference sequence). Trimming removed 6 bases from V and 0 bases from J, with 14 bases in between. The CDR3 nucleotides are TGTGCCAGCAGCTATACCCCGGGACCTAACTATGGCTACACCTTC. Translated: CASSYTPGPNYGYTF.

This clone was picked up one time. This sequence joins TRBV5-6 and TRBJ1-6; D is perhaps TRBD1 (6 bases). Trimming removed 4 bases at V and 5 bases at J, with 13 bases between. This CDR3 has 15 amino acids. CDR1 is SGHDT, CDR2 YYEEEE, per germline. The CDR3 nucleotides read TGTGCCAGCAGCCCTGGGACACGAAATAATTCACCCCTCCACTTT. Its translation: CASSPGTRNNSPLHF.

V and J are TRBV4-3 and TRBJ1-1, with D unresolved. CDR3 size: 13 residues. V was pared by 5 bases and J by 11 bases, with 18 bases between. The V gene's germline CDR1 is LGHNA and CDR2 YSLEER. CDR3 protein: CASSARAGPEAFF. The CDR3, as DNA: TGCGCCAGCAGCGCGCGGGCCGGGCCAGAGGCTTTCTTT.

This clone has a handful of counts. V usage is TRBV7-8 and J usage is TRBJ1-1; D gene uncertain. The germline gives CDR1 SGHVS, CDR2 FQNEAQ. The CDR3 runs to 12 residues. V lost 2 bases and J lost 5, with 6 bases in between. The CDR3 is CASSLLGTEAFF. For the CDR3, the DNA is TGTGCCAGCAGCTTACTTGGAACTGAAGCTTTCTTT.

This chain connects TRBV29-1 to TRBJ2-5, with D tentatively TRBD2 (5 bases). V lost 4 bases and J 5 bases, leaving 8 bases between the germline ends. The CDR3 is 11 residues long. Per germline, CDR1 SQVTM and CDR2 ANQGSEA. Here the CDR3 reads CSVGTVETQYF. The CDR3 bases are TGCAGCGTTGGGACTGTGGAGACCCAGTACTTC.

The chain has TRBV6-5 and TRBJ2-3; TRBD2 matches 8 bases. V was pared by 0 bases and J by 2 bases, with 4 bases of the junction left unmatched. The CDR3 consists of 16 residues. Per the germline V gene, CDR1 is MNHEY and CDR2 is SVGAGI. CDR3 coding DNA: TGTGCCAGCAGTTACTCGAGCGGGGGACTCACAGATACGCAGTATTTT. This codes for CASSYSSGGLTDTQYF.